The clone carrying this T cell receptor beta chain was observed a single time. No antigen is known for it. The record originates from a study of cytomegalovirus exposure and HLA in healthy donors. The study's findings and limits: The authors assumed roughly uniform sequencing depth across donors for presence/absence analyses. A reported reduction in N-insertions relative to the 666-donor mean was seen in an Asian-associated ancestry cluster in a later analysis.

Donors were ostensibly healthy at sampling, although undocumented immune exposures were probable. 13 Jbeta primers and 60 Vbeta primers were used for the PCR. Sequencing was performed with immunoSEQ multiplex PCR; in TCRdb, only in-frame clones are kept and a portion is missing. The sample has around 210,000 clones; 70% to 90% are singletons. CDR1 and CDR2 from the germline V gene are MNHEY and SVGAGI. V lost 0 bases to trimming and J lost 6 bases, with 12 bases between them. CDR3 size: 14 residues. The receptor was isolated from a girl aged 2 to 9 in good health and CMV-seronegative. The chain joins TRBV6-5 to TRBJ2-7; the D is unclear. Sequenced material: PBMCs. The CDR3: CASSYSVRYGEQYF. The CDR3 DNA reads TGTGCCAGCAGTTACTCAGTTCGGTACGGCGAGCAGTACTTC.